Following are 13 T cell receptor beta chains from one sample sequenced in a study of Ad26.COV2.S vaccination and SARS-CoV-2 variants. Measured with immunoSEQ multiplex PCR; TCRdb has only the in-frame clones, and not every one. This table holds roughly 100,000 clones, about 78% found once. This specimen consisted of peripheral blood, obtained after recovery from COVID-19. These receptors were collected from a human donor who had recovered from COVID-19.

The chain joins TRBV6-2 or TRBV6-3 to TRBJ2-1; D gene unclear. V was shortened by 4 bases and J by 7 bases, with 11 bases between the two germline ends. CDR3 length: 13 residues. CDR1 is MNHEY and CDR2 is SVGEGT in the germline V gene. The CDR3 DNA sequence: TGTGCCAGCAGTTTACGGTTGTTTAATGAGCAGTTCTTC. Its translation is CASSLRLFNEQFF.

V gene TRBV19 combines with J gene TRBJ1-1; D unclear. The V end was cut by 1 base, the J end by 0 bases, with 12 bases between. Germline CDR1 LNHDA, CDR2 SQIVND (reference sequence). CDR3 size: 16 residues. CDR3 bases: TGTGCCAGTAGTATAGCGCGACCACGGATGAACACTGAAGCTTTCTTT. Translation gives CASSIARPRMNTEAFF.

This sequence joins TRBV6-2 or TRBV6-3 and TRBJ1-1; TRBD1 matches at 11 bases. CDR3 length: 15 amino acids. V lost 5 bases to trimming and J lost 4 bases; unmatched junction nucleotides: 6. The V gene's germline CDR1 is MNHEY and CDR2 SVGEGT. The CDR3 DNA reads as TGTGCCAGCAGTCATTGGACAGGGGGCATCACTGAAGCTTTCTTT. Its translation: CASSHWTGGITEAFF.

The rearrangement links TRBV29-1 to TRBJ2-7; 9 nucleotides align to TRBD2. The length of the CDR3 is 17 residues. The germline CDR1 and CDR2 sequences are SQVTM and ANQGSEA. The V gene end was trimmed by 4 bases and the J gene end by 2 bases; junction bases not matched to a gene: 15. The CDR3 protein is CSVVMRGGEVQAYEQYF. The DNA of the CDR3 is TGCAGCGTTGTTATGCGGGGGGGCGAAGTTCAAGCCTACGAGCAGTACTTC.

This clone was recorded once. The chain is built from TRBV19 and TRBJ1-2; D not certain. The CDR3 consists of 12 residues. Germline V CDR1 and CDR2: LNHDA, SQIVND (reference sequence). V was cut by 8 bases and J by 4 bases, with 11 bases left in between. CDR3 in DNA: TGTGCCAGTCACAGTGTCCGCTATGGCTACACCTTC. Its translation: CASHSVRYGYTF. The entire variable domain, with the rest obtained from reference TRBV19 and TRBJ1-2, is as follows: DGGITQSPKYLFRKEGQNVTLSCEQNLNHDAMYWYRQDPGQGLRLIYYSQIVNDFQKGDIAEGYSVSREKKESFPLTVTSAQKNPTAFYLCASHSVRYGYTFGSGTRLTVV.

The chain employs TRBV5-1 and TRBJ1-1, with a tentative D call TRBD1 (5 bases). The V gene's germline CDR1 is SGHRS and CDR2 YFSETQ. The CDR3 extends over 13 amino acids. Trimming took 2 bases from V and 1 from J, leaving 6 bases between them. CDR3 sequence reads: CASSFTGNTEAFF. DNA of the CDR3: TGCGCCAGCAGCTTTACAGGGAACACTGAAGCTTTCTTT.

The gene calls are TRBV7-2 and TRBJ2-2; TRBD2 matches at 12 bases. V shed 2 bases, J shed 5 bases, and the junction held 3 bases outside the gene matches. Germline CDR1 and CDR2: SGHTA and FQGNSA. The CDR3 contains 16 residues. Written as DNA, the CDR3 is TGTGCCAGCAGCTTATATGGACTAGCGGGGACCGGGGAGCTGTTTTTT. Translation gives CASSLYGLAGTGELFF.

This chain joins TRBV6-5 and TRBJ1-1, with 7 positions matching TRBD1. V dropped 8 bases and J dropped 5; count of bases not matched to a gene: 11. Germline V gene sequence: CDR1 MNHEY, CDR2 SVGAGI. The CDR3 spans 14 residues. The CDR3 loop reads CASLEPGGRTEAFF. The CDR3 DNA reads as TGTGCCAGCCTTGAACCAGGGGGGAGGACTGAAGCTTTCTTT.

The gene calls are TRBV6-5 and TRBJ1-6; D gene ambiguous. Trimming stripped 4 bases from V and 10 bases from J, with 14 bases between. The CDR3 has 14 residues. Germline CDR1 MNHEY, CDR2 SVGAGI. The CDR3 protein is CASSSGIADSPLHF. The CDR3 coding sequence is TGTGCCAGCAGTTCCGGGATAGCTGACTCACCCCTCCACTTT.

V usage is TRBV28 and J usage is TRBJ2-1; 10 nucleotides align to TRBD1. The CDR3 extends over 15 amino acids. Trimming cost V 4 bases and J 8 bases; bases outside gene matches: 8. CDR1 is MDHEN, CDR2 SYDVKM, per germline. This chain's CDR3 is CASSSRDRGRDEQFF. The CDR3 nucleotides read TGTGCCAGCAGTTCCAGGGACAGGGGCAGGGATGAGCAGTTCTTC. Full variable domain (missing parts from reference TRBV28 and TRBJ2-1): DVKVTQSSRYLVKRTGEKVFLECVQDMDHENMFWYRQDPGLGLRLIYFSYDVKMKEKGDIPEGYSVSREKKERFSLILESASTNQTSMYLCASSSRDRGRDEQFFGPGTRLTVL.

This clone has just one count. V gene TRBV19 combines with J gene TRBJ2-7; perhaps TRBD1 as D (5 bases). CDR1 and CDR2 (germline): LNHDA, SQIVND (reference sequence). The CDR3 consists of 13 residues. V lost 5 bases and J 7 bases, leaving 15 bases between the germline ends. The CDR3 protein is CASSFAGNSEQYF. CDR3 sequence (DNA): TGTGCCAGTAGTTTCGCAGGGAATAGTGAGCAGTACTTC.

This chain uses TRBV28 with TRBJ2-3; D possibly corresponds to TRBD2 (6 bases). Germline V CDR1 and CDR2: MDHEN, SYDVKM. The CDR3 loop spans 14 amino acids. Trimming took 6 bases from V and 8 from J, leaving 18 bases between them. CDR3 sequence: CASSPGGGVGTQYF. The CDR3 coding sequence is TGTGCCAGCAGCCCGGGCGGAGGGGTTGGTACGCAGTATTTT.

This clone appeared a single time. The J gene is TRBJ2-1, the V gene TRBV3-1 (or the pseudogene TRBV3-2); D possibly corresponds to TRBD1 (6 bases). There are 17 residues in the CDR3. V lost 1 base, J lost 1 base, and 14 bases lay in between. The germline gives CDR1 LGHDT, CDR2 YNNKEL (reference sequence). CDR3 loop: CASSQGGRGESYNEQFF. The CDR3 bases are TGTGCCAGCAGCCAAGGGGGCAGGGGTGAGTCCTACAATGAGCAGTTCTTC.